The clone carrying this TCR beta chain was picked up one time. Antigen unknown. V was shortened by 1 base and J by 4 bases, with 13 bases between the two germline ends. Germline-derived CDR1 and CDR2 are SGHTA and FQGNSA. The CDR3 is made up of 15 amino acids. This sample stems from a study of cytomegalovirus exposure and HLA in healthy donors. Study overall: The 90 to 150 validation repertoires matched the roughly 630 first-cohort repertoires in platform, a later analysis reported. Overall study findings and caveats: TCR beta chains numbering under 200 were designated cytomegalovirus-associated.

Here immunoSEQ multiplex PCR was the method, and the copy in TCRdb shows in-frame clones only, minus some. The table has fewer than 70,000 clones, 95% seen once. The donors were part of the validation cohort of 120 subjects. That cohort was separate from the first cohort, which comprised some 670 subjects. This clonotype originated in a woman aged 18 to 35 in good health and CMV-seropositive. Sequencing was performed on PBMCs. This chain uses TRBV7-2 with TRBJ1-1, with D maybe TRBD1 (6 bases). The CDR3 bases are TGTGCCAGCAGCTTAGTAGGGGGGGGACCCACTGAAGCTTTCTTT. This sequence encodes CASSLVGGGPTEAFF.